Following are 2 T cell receptor beta chains from one sample sequenced in a study of blood T cell repertoires in COVID-19. Clones were read by immunoSEQ multiplex PCR, and TCRdb kept only the in-frame ones, dropping some. This table holds approximately 360,000 clones, around 89% found once. Sequences were obtained from peripheral blood. Source of these receptors: a man younger than 30 with active or convalescent COVID-19.

The chain uses TRBV27 and TRBJ1-2; D ambiguous. V was cut by 5 bases and J by 2 bases, with 12 bases left in between. The V gene's germline CDR1 is MNHEY and CDR2 SMNVEV (reference sequence). This CDR3 is 14 amino acids long. In DNA, the CDR3 is TGTGCCAGCAGTCCCTTATTGTCCAACTATGGCTACACCTTC. It yields the protein CASSPLLSNYGYTF.

V and J are TRBV15 and TRBJ2-1; D might be TRBD2 (6 bases). V dropped 1 base and J dropped 0 bases, with 7 bases sitting between them. CDR3 length: 15 residues. CDR1 and CDR2 from the germline V gene are LNHNV and YYDKDF (reference sequence). This CDR3 reads CATSRGTNSYNEQFF. The DNA for the CDR3 is TGTGCCACCAGCAGAGGGACTAACTCCTACAATGAGCAGTTCTTC.